Detailed here is one TCR beta chain. CDR1 MDHEN and CDR2 SYDVKM come from the germline V gene. V lost 3 bases to trimming and J lost 6 bases; unmatched junction nucleotides: 8. The CDR3 extends over 14 amino acids. These data originate in a study of PD-L1 blockade in urothelial cancer. Using immunoSEQ multiplex PCR, the repertoire was profiled, and TCRdb retains in-frame clones only, with some absent. The table has around 70,000 clones, roughly 84% seen once. The time point here: pretreatment peripheral blood. This chain connects TRBV28 to TRBJ2-7; TRBD2 aligns across 7 bases. This TCR derives from a woman between 65 and 79 years old with urothelial cancer. The specimen was PBMCs, collected around atezolizumab (anti-PD-L1) treatment. The CDR3: CASSFLAGVGEQYF. CDR3 bases: TGTGCCAGCAGTTTCTTGGCGGGAGTGGGCGAGCAGTACTTC.